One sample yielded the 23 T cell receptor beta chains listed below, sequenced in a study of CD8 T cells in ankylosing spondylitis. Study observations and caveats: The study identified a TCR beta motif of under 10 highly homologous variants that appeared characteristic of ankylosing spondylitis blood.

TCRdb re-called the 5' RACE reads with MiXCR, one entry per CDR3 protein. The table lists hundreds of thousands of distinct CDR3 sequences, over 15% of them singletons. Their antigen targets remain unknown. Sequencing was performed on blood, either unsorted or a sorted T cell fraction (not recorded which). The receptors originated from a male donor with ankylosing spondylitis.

CDR3 residues: CTSTRTENNEKLFF. Written as DNA, the CDR3 is TGCACCTCAACCCGGACGGAAAATAATGAAAAACTGTTTTTT. V gene TRBV29-1 combines with J gene TRBJ1-4; D not resolved. The CDR3 is 14 residues long. The germline CDR1 and CDR2 sequences are SQVTM and ANQGSEA.

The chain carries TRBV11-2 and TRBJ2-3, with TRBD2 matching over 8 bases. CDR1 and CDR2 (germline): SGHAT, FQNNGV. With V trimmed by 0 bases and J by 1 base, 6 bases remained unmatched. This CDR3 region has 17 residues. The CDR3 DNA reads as TGTGCCAGCAGCTTAGATCCTCTGCGGGGGGGCACAGATACGCAGTATTTT. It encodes CASSLDPLRGGTDTQYF.

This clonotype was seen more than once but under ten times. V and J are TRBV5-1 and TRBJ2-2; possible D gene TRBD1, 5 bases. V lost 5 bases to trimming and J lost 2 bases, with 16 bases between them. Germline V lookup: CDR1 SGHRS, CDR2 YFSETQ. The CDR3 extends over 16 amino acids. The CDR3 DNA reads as TGCGCCAGCAGACCTAGGGGTCCCCTCAACACCGGGGAGCTGTTTTTT. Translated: CASRPRGPLNTGELFF.

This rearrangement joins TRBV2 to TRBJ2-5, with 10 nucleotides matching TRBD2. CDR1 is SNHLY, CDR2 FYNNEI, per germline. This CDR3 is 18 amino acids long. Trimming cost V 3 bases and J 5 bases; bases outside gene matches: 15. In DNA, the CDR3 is TGTGCCAGCAGTGAGGGTCCCTCTAGCGGGGGAAGCCTTGAGACCCAGTACTTC. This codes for CASSEGPSSGGSLETQYF.

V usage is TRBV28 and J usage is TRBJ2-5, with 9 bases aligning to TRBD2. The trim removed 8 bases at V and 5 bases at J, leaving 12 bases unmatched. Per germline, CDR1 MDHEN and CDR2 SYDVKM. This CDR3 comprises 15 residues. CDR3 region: CASALRTSGRETQYF. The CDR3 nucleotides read TGTGCCAGCGCCCTTAGGACCAGCGGGAGGGAGACCCAGTACTTC.

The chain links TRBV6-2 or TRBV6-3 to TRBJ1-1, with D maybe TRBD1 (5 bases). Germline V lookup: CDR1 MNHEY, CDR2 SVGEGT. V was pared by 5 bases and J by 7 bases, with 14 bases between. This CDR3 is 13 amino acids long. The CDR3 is CASSRNRDGEAFF. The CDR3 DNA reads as TGTGCCAGCAGTCGGAACCGGGACGGTGAAGCTTTCTTT.

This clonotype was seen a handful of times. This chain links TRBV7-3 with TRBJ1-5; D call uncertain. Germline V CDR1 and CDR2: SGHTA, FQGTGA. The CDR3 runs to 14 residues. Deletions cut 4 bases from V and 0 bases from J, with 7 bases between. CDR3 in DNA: TGTGCCAGCAGCTCCTACTATAGCAATCAGCCCCAGCATTTT. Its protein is CASSSYYSNQPQHF.

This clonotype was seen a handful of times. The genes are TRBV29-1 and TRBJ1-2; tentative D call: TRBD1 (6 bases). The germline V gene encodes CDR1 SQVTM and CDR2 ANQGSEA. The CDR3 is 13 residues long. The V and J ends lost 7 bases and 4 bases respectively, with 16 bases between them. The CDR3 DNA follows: TGCAGCGCCTTGGGGGGGCCCCCCTATGGCTACACCTTC. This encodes CSALGGPPYGYTF.

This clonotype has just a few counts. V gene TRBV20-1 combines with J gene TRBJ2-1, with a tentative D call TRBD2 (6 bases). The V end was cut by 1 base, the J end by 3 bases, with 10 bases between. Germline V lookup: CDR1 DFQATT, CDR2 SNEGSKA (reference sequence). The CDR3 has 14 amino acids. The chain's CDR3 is CSARGGTRYNEQFF. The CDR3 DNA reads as TGCAGTGCTAGAGGTGGGACTCGCTACAATGAGCAGTTCTTC.

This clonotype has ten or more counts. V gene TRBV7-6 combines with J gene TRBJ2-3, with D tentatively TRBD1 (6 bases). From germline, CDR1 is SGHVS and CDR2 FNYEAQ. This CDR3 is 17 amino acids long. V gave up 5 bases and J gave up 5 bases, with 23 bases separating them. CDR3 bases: TGTGCCAGCAGCACATCCCCCTGGGCAGGGGAACAAGATACGCAGTATTTT. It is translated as CASSTSPWAGEQDTQYF.

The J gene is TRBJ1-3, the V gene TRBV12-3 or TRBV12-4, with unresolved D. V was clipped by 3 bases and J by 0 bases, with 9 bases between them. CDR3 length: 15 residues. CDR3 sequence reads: CASSLMGSSGNTIYF. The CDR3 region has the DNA TGTGCCAGCAGTTTGATGGGAAGCTCTGGAAACACCATATATTTT.

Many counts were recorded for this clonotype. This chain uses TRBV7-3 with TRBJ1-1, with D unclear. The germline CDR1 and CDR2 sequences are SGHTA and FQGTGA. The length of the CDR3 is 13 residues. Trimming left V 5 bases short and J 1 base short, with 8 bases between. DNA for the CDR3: TGTGCCAGCAGCCTCCAGACGAACACTGAAGCTTTCTTT. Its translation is CASSLQTNTEAFF.

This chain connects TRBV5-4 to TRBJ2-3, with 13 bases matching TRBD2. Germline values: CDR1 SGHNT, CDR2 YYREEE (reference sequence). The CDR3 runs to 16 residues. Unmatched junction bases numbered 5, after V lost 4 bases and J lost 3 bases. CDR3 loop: CASSTGTSGVTDTQYF. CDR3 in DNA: TGTGCCAGCAGCACTGGGACTAGCGGGGTGACAGATACGCAGTATTTT.

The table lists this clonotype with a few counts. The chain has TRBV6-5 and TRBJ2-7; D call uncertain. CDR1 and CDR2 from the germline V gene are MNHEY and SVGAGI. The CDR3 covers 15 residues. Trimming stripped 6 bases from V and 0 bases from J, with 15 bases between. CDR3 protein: CASRYRHGSSYEQYF. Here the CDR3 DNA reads TGTGCCAGCAGATACCGACACGGAAGCTCCTACGAGCAGTACTTC.

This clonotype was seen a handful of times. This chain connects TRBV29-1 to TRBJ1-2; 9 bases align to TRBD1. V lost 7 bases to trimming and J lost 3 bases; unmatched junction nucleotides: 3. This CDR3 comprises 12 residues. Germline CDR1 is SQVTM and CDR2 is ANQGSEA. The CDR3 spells CSGQGVDYGYTF. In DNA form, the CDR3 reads TGCAGCGGACAGGGGGTGGACTATGGCTACACCTTC.

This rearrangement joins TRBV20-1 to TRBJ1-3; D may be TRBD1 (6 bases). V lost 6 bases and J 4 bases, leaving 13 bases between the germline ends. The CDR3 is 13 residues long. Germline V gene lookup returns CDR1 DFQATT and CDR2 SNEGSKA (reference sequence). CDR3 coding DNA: TGCAGTGCGCTAGCAGGGGACGGAAACACCATATATTTT. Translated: CSALAGDGNTIYF.

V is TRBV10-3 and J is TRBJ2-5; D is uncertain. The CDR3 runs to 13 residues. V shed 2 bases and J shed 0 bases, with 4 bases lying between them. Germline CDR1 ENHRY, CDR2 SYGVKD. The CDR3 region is CAISEAYQETQYF. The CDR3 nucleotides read TGTGCCATCAGTGAGGCGTACCAAGAGACCCAGTACTTC.

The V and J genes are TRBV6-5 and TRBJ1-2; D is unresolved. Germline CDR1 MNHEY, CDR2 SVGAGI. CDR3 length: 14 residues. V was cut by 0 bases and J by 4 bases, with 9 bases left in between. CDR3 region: CASSYSSGSYGYTF. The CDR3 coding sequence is TGTGCCAGCAGTTACTCGTCCGGTAGCTATGGCTACACCTTC.

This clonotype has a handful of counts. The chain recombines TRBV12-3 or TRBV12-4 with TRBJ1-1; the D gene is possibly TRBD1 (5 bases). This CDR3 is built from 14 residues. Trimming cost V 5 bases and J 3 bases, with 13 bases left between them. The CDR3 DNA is TGTGCCAGCAGTCCCGCACGGGGGGACACTGAAGCTTTCTTT. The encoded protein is CASSPARGDTEAFF.

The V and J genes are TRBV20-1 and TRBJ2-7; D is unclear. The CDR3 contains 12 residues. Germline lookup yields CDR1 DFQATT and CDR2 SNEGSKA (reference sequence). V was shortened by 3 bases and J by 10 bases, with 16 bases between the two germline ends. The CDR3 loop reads CSAREHSLGQYF. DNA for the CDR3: TGCAGTGCTAGGGAACATTCCTTGGGACAGTACTTC.

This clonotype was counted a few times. CDR3 DNA sequence: TGTGCCAGCAGTTCGAACCGGGACAGGGAGGGCTACACCTTC. Protein: CASSSNRDREGYTF. The chain uses TRBV6-5 and TRBJ1-2; 9 bases map to TRBD1. J lost 8 bases, V lost 4 bases, and 8 bases had no gene match. Germline CDR1 MNHEY, CDR2 SVGAGI. This CDR3 has 14 residues.

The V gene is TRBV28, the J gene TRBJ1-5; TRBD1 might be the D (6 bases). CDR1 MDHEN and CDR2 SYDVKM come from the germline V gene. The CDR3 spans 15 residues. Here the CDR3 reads CGADVSWKGDQPQHF. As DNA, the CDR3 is TGTGGGGCAGACGTGTCTTGGAAGGGGGATCAGCCCCAGCATTTT.

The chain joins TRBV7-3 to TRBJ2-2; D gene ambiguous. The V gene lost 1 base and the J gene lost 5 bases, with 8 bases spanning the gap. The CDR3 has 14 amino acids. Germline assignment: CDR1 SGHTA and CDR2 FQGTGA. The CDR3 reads CASSLSVGTGELFF. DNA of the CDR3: TGTGCCAGCAGCTTAAGTGTGGGAACCGGGGAGCTGTTTTTT.